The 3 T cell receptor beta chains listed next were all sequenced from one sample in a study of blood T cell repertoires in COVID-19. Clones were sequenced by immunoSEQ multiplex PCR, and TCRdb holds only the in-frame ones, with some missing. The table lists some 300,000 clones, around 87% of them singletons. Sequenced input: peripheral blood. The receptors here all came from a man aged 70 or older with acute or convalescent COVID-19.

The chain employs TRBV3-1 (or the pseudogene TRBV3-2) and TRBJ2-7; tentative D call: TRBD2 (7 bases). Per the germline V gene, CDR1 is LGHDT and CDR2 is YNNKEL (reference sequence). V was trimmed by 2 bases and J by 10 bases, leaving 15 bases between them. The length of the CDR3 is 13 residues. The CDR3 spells CASSQTTGTNQYF. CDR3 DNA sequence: TGTGCCAGCAGCCAAACAACAGGGACTAACCAGTACTTC.

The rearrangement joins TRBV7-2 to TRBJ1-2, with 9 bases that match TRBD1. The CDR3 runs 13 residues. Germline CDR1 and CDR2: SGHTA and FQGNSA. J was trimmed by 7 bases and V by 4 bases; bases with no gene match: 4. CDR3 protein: CASSSGTGSGYTF. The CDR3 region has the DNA TGTGCCAGCAGCTCCGGGACAGGGAGTGGCTACACCTTC.

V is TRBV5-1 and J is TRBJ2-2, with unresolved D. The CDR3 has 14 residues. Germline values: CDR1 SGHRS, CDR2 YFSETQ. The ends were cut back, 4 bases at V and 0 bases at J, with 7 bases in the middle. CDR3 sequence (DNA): TGCGCCAGCAGCCGTGCTACGAACACCGGGGAGCTGTTTTTT. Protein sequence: CASSRATNTGELFF.